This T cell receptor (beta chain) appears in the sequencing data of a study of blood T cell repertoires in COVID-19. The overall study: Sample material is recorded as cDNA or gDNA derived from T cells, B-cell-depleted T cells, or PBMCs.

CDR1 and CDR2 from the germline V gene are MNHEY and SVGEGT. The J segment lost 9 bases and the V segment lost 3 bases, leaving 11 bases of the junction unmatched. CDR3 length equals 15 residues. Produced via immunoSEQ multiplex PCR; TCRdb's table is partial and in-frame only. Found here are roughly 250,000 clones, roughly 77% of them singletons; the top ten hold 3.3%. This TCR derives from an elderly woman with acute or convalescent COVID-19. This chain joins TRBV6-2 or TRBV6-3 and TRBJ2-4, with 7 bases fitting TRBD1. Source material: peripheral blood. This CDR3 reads CASSYPPRTGLIQYF. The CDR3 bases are TGTGCCAGCAGTTATCCCCCTCGGACAGGCCTCATTCAGTACTTC.